The clone carrying this T cell receptor (beta chain) has only one observation. Clones were read by immunoSEQ multiplex PCR, and TCRdb kept only the in-frame ones, dropping some. This sample carries about 66,000 clones, approximately 90% of them seen once, and the ten largest clones take 4% to 5%. The sample is drawn from a study of technical replicates of blood from four donors. CDR1 and CDR2 (germline): KGHSH, LQKENI. Losses at the gene ends were 5 bases for V and 4 bases for J; bases not matched to a gene: 7. This CDR3 has 14 amino acids. The chain links TRBV18 to TRBJ1-1; TRBD1 matches at 7 bases. This TCR was sampled from a human donor in good health. Some clones in this sample may be carry-over from other donors' samples. Material for sequencing was PBMCs. The CDR3 coding sequence is TGTGCCAGCTCATCCGAATCAGGGGGCACTGAAGCTTTCTTT. This gives the protein CASSSESGGTEAFF.